The clone carrying this T cell receptor beta chain occurred a few times. Its target is not known. Every bit of the isolated RNA underwent reverse transcription, so sequencing read expressed TCRB transcripts. The protocol was immunoSEQ multiplex PCR, while the TCRdb copy is restricted to in-frame clones and leaves out a portion. The table lists hundreds of thousands of clones, approximately 31% of them singletons. The CDR3 is 15 residues long. V was trimmed by 5 bases and J by 3 bases, leaving 18 bases between them. Per the germline V gene, CDR1 is SGHDT and CDR2 is YYEEEE. This sample was taken from a study of beta chain features in type 1 diabetes. Study-level results: Insertions were fewer and deletions more numerous at VDJ junctions in type 1 diabetes patients.

Via CD45RO/CCR7/CD25/CD127/CD95/CD27, cells of the CD4+ naive, central memory, regulatory and stem cell-like memory subsets were sorted. This TCR was recovered from a young man in good health. Specimen: naive CD4+ T cells from blood. The chain employs TRBV5-6 and TRBJ2-7; D may match TRBD1 or TRBD2 (6 bases each). CDR3 sequence (DNA): TGTGCCAGCAGTACCATCGGGGGCAGTCTCTACGAGCAGTACTTC. Its protein is CASSTIGGSLYEQYF. Variable domain in full (rest from reference TRBV5-6 and TRBJ2-7): DAGVTQSPTHLIKTRGQQVTLRCSPKSGHDTVSWYQQALGQGPQFIFQYYEEEERQRGNFPDRFSGHQFPNYSSELNVNALLLGDSALYLCASSTIGGSLYEQYFGPGTRLTVT.